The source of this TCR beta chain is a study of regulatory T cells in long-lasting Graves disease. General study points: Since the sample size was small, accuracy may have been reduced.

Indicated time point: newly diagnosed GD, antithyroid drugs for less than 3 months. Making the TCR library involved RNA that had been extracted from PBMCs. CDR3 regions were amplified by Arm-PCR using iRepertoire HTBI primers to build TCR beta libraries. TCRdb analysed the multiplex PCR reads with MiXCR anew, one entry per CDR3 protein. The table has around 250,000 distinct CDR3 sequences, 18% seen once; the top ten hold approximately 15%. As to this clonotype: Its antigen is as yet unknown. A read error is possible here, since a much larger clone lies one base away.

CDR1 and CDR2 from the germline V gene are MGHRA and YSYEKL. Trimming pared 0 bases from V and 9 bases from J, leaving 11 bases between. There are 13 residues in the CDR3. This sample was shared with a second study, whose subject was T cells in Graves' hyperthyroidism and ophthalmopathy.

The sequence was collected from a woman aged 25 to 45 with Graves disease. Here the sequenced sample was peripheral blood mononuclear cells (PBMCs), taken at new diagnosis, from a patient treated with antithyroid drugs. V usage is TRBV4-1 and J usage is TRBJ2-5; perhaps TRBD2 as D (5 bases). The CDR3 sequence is CASSQDIVEAQYF. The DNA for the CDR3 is TGCGCCAGCAGCCAAGATATTGTGGAGGCCCAGTACTTC.